This T cell receptor (beta chain) was retrieved from a study of blood T cell repertoires in COVID-19. As for the study in general: Samples of COVID-19 (acute and convalescent) were obtained from the United States, Italy and Spain.

Germline lookup yields CDR1 SGHTA and CDR2 FQGNSA. V dropped 7 bases and J dropped 3; count of bases not matched to a gene: 10. CDR3 length: 16 residues. In the authors' workflow: By means of reference gene primer amplification, nucleated cell counts were estimated. Using immunoSEQ multiplex PCR, the repertoire was profiled, and TCRdb retains in-frame clones only, with some absent. V and J calls and clone size are as listed in that table; D and trimming were resolved from the DNA. Found here are about 150,000 clones, approximately 80% of them singletons; the top ten hold 2.9%. The gene calls are TRBV7-2 and TRBJ2-2; 8 bases fit TRBD2. Sequences were obtained from peripheral blood. The sequence came from a woman aged 60-70 years with acute or convalescent COVID-19. This CDR3 is CASNLWRGAYTGELFF. In DNA form, the CDR3 reads TGTGCCAGCAACCTTTGGCGGGGGGCTTACACCGGGGAGCTGTTTTTT.